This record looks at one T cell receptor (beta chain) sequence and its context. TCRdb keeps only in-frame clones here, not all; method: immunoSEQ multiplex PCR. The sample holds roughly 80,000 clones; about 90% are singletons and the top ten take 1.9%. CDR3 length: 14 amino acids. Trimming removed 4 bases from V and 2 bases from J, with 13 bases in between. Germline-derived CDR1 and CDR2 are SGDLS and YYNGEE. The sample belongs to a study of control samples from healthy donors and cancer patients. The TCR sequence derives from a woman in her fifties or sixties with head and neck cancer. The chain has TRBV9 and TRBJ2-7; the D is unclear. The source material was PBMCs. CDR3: CASSPLLYTYEQYF. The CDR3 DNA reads TGTGCCAGCAGCCCACTACTGTATACCTACGAGCAGTACTTC.